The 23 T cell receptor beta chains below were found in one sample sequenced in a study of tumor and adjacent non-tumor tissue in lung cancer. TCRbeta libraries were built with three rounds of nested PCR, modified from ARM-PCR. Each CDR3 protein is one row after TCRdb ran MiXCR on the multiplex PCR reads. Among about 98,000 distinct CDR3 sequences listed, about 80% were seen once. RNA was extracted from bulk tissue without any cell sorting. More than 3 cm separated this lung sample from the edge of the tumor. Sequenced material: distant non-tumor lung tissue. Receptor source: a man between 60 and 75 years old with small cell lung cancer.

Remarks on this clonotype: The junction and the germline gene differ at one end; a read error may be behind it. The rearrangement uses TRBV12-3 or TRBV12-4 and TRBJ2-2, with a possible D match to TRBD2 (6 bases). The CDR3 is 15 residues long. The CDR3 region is CASSPLAYITWELFF. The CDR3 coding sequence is TGTGCCAGCAGTCCGCTAGCGTATATCACCTGGGAACTGTTTTTT.

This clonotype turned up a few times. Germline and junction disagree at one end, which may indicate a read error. CDR3 loop: CVSSFWGTGGRDTQYF. The DNA of the CDR3 is TGTGTCAGCAGTTTTTGGGGGACGGGAGGCCGGGATACCCAGTACTTC. This chain connects TRBV12-3 or TRBV12-4 to TRBJ2-5; 7 nucleotides match TRBD2. CDR3 size: 16 residues.

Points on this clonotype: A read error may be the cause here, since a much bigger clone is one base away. The CDR3 is CANSYTGGGTDTQYF. As DNA, the CDR3 is TGTGCCAACAGTTACACTGGGGGGGGCACAGATACGCAGTATTTT. The chain joins TRBV6-6 to TRBJ2-3; 7 bases match TRBD2. Looked up from germline, CDR1 is MNHNY and CDR2 is SVGAGI (reference sequence). CDR3 length: 15 residues.

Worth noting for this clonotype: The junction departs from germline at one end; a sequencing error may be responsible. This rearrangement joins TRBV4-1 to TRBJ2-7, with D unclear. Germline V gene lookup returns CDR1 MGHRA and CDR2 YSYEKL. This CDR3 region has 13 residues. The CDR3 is CTSSFYRLYEQYF. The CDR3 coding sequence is TGCACCAGCAGTTTCTACAGACTCTACGAGCAGTACTTT.

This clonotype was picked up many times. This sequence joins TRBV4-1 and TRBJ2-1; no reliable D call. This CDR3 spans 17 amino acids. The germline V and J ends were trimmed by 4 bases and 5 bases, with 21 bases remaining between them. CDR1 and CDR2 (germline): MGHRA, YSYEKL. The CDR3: CASSPWGWAPTHNEQFF. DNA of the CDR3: TGCGCCAGCAGCCCATGGGGTTGGGCACCCACCCACAATGAGCAGTTCTTC.

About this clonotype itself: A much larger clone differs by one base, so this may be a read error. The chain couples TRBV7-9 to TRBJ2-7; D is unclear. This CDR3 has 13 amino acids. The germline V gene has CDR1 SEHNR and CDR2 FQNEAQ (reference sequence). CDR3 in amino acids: CANSSEMTYEQYV. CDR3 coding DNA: TGTGCCAACAGCTCGGAGATGACCTACGAGCAGTACGTC.

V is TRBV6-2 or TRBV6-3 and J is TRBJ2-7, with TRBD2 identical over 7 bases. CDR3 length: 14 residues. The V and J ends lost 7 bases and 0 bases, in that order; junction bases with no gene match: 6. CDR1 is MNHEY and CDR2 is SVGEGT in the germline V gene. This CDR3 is CASIRGRGSYEQYF. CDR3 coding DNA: TGTGCCAGCATACGAGGGAGGGGCTCCTACGAGCAGTACTTC.

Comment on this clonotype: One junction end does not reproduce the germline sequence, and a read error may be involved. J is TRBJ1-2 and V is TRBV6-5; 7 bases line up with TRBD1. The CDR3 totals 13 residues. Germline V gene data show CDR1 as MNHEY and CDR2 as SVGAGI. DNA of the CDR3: TGTGCCAGCAGCGACTTAACAGGGGTTGGCCACACCTTC. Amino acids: CASSDLTGVGHTF.

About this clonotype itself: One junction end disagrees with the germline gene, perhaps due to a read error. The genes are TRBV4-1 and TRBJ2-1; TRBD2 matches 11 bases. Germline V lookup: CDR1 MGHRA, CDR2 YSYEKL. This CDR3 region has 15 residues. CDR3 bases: TGTGCCAGCAGGGTTAGACTAGCGGGAAACAATGAGCAGTTCTTC. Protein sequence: CASRVRLAGNNEQFF.

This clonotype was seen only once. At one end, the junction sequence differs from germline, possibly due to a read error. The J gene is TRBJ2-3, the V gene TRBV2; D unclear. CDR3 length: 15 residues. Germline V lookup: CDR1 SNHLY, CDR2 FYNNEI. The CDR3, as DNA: TGTGCCGGCAGTGAATTGGGCACACGCAAAGATACGCAGTATTTT. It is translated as CAGSELGTRKDTQYF.

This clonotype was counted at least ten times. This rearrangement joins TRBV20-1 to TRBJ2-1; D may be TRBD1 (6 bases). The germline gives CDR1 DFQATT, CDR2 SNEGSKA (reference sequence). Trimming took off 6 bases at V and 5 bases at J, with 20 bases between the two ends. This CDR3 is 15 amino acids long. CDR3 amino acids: CSARTAGTPDNEQFF. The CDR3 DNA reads TGCAGTGCGCGAACTGCCGGGACACCAGACAATGAGCAGTTCTTC.

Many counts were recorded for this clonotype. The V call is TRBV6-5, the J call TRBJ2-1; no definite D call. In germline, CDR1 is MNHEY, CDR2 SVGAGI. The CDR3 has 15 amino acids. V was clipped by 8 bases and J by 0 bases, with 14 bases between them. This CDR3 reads CASGLRTYSYNEQFF. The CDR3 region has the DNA TGTGCCAGCGGGCTTCGTACTTACTCCTACAATGAGCAGTTCTTC.

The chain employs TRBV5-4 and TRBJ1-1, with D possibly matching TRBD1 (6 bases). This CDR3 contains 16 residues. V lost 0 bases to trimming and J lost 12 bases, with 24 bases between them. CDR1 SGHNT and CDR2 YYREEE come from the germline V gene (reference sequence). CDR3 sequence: CASSLGKGGANTVTFF. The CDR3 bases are TGTGCCAGCAGCTTGGGCAAAGGGGGGGCGAACACTGTAACTTTCTTT.

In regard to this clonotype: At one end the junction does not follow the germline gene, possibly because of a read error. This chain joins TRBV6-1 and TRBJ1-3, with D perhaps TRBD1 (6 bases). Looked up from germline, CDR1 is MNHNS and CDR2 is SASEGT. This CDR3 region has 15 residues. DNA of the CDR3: TGTGCCAGCAGCCACGAGGGGGGCTCTGGAAACATCATATATTTT. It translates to CASSHEGGSGNIIYF.

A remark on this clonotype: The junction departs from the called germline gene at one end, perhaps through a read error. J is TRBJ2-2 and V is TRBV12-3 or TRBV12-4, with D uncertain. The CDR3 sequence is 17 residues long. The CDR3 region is CVNSLWQILTNTGQLFF. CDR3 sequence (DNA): TGTGTCAACAGTTTATGGCAGATCCTTACTAACACCGGGCAGCTGTTTTTT.

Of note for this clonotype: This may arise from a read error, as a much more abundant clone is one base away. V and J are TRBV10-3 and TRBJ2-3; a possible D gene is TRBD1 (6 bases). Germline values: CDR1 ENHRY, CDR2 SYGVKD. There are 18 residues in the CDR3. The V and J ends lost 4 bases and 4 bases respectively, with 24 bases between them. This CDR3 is CAISGQGMVWGQADTQYF. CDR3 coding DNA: TGTGCCATCAGTGGGCAGGGGATGGTGTGGGGCCAGGCAGATACGCAGTATTTT.

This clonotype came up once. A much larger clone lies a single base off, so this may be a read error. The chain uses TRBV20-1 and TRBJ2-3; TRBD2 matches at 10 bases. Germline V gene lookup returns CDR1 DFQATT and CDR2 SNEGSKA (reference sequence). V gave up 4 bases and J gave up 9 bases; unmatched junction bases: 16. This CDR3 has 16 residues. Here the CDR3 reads CSATLGLAVVSETQYF. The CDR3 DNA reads TGCAGTGCTACCCTAGGACTAGCGGTAGTGTCGGAGACGCAGTATTTT.

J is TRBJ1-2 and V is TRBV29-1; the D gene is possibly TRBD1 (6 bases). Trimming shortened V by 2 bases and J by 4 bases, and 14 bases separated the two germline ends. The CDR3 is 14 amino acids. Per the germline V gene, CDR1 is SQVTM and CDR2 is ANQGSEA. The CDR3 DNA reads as TGCAGCGTTGAATCAGGACAGTGCAGCTATGGCTACACCTTC. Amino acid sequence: CSVESGQCSYGYTF.

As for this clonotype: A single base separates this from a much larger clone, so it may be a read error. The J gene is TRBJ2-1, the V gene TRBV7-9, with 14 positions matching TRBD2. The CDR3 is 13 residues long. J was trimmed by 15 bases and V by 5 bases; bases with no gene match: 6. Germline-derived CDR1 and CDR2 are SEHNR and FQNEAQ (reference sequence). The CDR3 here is CASSPGTSGSLFF. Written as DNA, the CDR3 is TGTGCCAGCAGCCCCGGGACTAGCGGGAGTCTGTTCTTC.

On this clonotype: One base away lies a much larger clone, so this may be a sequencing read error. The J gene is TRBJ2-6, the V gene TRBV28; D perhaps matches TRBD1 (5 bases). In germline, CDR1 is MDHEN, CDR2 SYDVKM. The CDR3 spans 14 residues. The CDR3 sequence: CASNTGSAANVLTF. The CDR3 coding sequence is TGTGCCAGCAATACAGGCTCTGCGGCCAACGTCCTGACTTTC.

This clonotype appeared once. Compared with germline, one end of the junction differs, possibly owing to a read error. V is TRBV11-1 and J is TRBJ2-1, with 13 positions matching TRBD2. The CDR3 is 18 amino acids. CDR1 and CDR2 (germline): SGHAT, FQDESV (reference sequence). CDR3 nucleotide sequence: TGTGCCAGTAGCTCATACTCGAGGACTAGCGGGAGTGGTAATGAGCAGTTCTTC. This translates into CASSSYSRTSGSGNEQFF.

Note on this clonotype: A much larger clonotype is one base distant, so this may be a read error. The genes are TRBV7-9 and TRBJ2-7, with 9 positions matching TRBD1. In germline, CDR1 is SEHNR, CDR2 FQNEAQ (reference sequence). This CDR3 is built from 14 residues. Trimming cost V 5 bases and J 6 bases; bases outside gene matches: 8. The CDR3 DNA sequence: TGTGCCAGCAGCCGGGACAGGGCAAGACCCGAGCAGTACTTC. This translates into CASSRDRARPEQYF. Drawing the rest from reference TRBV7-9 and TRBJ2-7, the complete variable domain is DTGVSQNPRHKITKRGQNVTFRCDPISEHNRLYWYRQTLGQGPEFLTYFQNEAQLEKSRLLSDRFSAERPKGSFSTLEIQRTEQGDSAMYLCASSRDRARPEQYFGPGTRLTVT.

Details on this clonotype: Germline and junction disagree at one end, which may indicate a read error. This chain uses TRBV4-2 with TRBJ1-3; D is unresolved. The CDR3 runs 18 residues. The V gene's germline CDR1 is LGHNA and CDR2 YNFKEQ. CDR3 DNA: TGTGCCAACAGCCAGGCGCATCAATGGGCAGCATCTGGAAACACCATATATTTT. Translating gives CANSQAHQWAASGNTIYF.